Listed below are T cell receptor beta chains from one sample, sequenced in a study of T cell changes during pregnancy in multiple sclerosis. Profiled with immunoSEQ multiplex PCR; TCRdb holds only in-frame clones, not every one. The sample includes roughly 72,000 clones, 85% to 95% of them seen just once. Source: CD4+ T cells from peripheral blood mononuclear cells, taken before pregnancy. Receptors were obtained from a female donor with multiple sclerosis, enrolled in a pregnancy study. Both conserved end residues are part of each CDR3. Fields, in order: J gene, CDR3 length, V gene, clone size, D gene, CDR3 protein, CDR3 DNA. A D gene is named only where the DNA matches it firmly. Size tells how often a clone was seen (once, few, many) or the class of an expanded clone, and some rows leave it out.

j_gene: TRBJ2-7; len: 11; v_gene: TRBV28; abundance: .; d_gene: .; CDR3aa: CATRGSYEQYF; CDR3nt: TGTGCCACCCGGGGGTCCTACGAGCAGTACTTC
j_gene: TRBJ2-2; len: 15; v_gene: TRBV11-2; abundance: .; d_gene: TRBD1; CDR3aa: CASSLSGRGTGELFF; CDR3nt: TGTGCCAGCAGCTTATCAGGCAGGGGGACCGGGGAGCTGTTTTTT
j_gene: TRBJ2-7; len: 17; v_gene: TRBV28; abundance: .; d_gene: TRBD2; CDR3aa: CASSFGGTGLAGYEQYF; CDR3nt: TGTGCCAGCAGTTTTGGGGGAACAGGACTAGCGGGATACGAGCAGTACTTC
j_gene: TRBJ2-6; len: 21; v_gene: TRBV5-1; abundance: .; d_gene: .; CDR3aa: CASSLNPPSPVSISGANVLTF; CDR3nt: TGCGCCAGCAGCTTGAATCCCCCTAGCCCTGTCTCCATATCTGGGGCCAACGTCCTGACTTTC
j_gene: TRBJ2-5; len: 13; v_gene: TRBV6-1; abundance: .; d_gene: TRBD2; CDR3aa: CASTTEPGGTQYF; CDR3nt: TGTGCCAGCACTACGGAGCCGGGAGGGACCCAGTACTTC
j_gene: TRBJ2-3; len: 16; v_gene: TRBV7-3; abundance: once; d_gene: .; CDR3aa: CASSLLGGEGTDTQYF; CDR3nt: TGTGCCAGCAGCCTCCTGGGGGGAGAGGGCACAGATACGCAGTATTTT
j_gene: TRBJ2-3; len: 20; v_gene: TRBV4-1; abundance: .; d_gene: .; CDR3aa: CASSPGGSAGGYPSTDTQYF; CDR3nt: TGCGCCAGCTCGCCAGGGGGGAGCGCAGGGGGATATCCTAGCACAGATACGCAGTATTTT
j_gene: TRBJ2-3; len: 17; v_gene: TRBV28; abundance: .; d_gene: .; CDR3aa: CASSLSPPGTSTDTQYF; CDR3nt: TGTGCCAGCAGTTTATCACCTCCTGGGACAAGCACAGATACGCAGTATTTT
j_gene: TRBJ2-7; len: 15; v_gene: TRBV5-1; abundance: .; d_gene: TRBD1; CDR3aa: CASSLVGTGAYEQYF; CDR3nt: TGCGCCAGCAGCTTGGTAGGGACAGGGGCGTACGAGCAGTACTTC
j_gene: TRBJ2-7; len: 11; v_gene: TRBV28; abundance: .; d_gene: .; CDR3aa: CASSRVREQYF; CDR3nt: TGTGCCAGCAGCAGGGTCAGGGAGCAGTACTTC
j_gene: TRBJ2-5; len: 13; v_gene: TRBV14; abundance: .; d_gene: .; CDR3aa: CASSQGRAETQYF; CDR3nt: TGTGCCAGCAGCCAAGGGCGGGCGGAGACCCAGTACTTC
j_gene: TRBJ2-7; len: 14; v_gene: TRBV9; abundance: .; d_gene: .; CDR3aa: CASSVSLREGEQYF; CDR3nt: TGTGCCAGCAGCGTATCCCTCAGGGAAGGCGAGCAGTACTTC
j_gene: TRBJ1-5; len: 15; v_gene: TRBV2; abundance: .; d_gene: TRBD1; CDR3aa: CASSGSTGGNQPQHF; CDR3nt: TGTGCCAGTTCCGGGTCGACAGGGGGCAATCAGCCCCAGCATTTT
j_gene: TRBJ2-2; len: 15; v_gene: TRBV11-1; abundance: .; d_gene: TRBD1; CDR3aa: CASSSGTGTTGELFF; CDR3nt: TGTGCCAGCAGCTCCGGGACAGGAACCACCGGGGAGCTGTTTTTT
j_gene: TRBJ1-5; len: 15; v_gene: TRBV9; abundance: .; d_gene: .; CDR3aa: CASSSLGLSNQPQHF; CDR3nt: TGTGCCAGCAGCTCTCTGGGGCTGAGCAATCAGCCCCAGCATTTT
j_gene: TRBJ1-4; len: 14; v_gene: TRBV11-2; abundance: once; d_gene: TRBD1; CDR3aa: CASSLDMDRRKLFF; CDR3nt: TGTGCCAGCAGCTTAGATATGGACAGGCGAAAACTGTTTTTT
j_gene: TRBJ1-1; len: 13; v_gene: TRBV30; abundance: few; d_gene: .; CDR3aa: CAWSGGLGTEAFF; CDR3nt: TGTGCCTGGAGTGGAGGTTTAGGCACTGAAGCTTTCTTT
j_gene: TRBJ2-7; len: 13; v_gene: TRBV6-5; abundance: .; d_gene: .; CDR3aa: CASTPQGRYEQYF; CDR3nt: TGTGCCAGCACTCCACAGGGGAGGTACGAGCAGTACTTC
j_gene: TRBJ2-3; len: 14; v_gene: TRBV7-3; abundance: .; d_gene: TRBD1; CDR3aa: CASSSGGGTDTQYF; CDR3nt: TGTGCCAGCAGCTCAGGGGGCGGCACAGATACGCAGTATTTT
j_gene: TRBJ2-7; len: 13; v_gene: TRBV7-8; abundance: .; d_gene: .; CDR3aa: CASSLTSDYEQYF; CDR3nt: TGTGCCAGCAGCTTAACTTCCGACTACGAGCAGTACTTC
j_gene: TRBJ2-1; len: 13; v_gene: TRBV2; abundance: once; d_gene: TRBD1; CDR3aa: CASSLRGTNEQFF; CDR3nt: TGTGCCAGCAGCCTCAGGGGGACCAATGAGCAGTTCTTC
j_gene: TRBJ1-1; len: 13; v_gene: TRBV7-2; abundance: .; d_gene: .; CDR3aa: CASSLGTLLEAFF; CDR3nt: TGTGCCAGCAGCTTAGGGACACTGCTTGAAGCTTTCTTT
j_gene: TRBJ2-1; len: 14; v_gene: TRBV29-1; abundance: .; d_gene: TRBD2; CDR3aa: CSVVASGSYNEQFF; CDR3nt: TGCAGCGTTGTGGCTAGCGGCTCCTACAATGAGCAGTTCTTC
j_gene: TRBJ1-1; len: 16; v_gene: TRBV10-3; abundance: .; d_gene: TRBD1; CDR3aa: CAISEAKGTGATEAFF; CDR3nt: TGTGCCATCAGTGAAGCCAAAGGGACAGGGGCCACTGAAGCTTTCTTT
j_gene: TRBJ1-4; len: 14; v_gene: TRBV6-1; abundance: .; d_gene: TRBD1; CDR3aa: CASSSRGRGEKLFF; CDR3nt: TGTGCCAGCAGTTCCAGGGGGCGGGGGGAAAAACTGTTTTTT
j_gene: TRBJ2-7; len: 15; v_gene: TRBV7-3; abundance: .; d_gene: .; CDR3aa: CASSPDRGTRYEQYF; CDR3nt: TGTGCCAGCAGCCCCGATAGGGGGACACGCTACGAGCAGTACTTC
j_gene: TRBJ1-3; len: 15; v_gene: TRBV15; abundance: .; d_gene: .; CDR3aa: CATSRDPGVGNTIYF; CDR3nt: TGTGCCACCAGCAGAGATCCAGGGGTGGGAAACACCATATATTTT
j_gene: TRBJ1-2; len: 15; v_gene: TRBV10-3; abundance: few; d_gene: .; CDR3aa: CAISVSIPTNYGYTF; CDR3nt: TGTGCCATCAGCGTCTCCATTCCCACAAACTATGGCTACACCTTC
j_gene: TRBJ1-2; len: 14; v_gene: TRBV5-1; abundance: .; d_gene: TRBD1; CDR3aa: CASSLGTGHYGYTF; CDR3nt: TGCGCCAGCAGCTTGGGGACAGGACACTATGGCTACACCTTC
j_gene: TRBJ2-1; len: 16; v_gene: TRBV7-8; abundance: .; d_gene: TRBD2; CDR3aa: CASSLIGTSGEDEQFF; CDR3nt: TGTGCCAGCAGCCTGATTGGGACTAGCGGGGAAGATGAGCAGTTCTTC
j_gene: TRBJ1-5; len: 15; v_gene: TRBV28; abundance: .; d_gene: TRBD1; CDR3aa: CASSFWTGSNQPQHF; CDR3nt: TGTGCCAGCAGTTTCTGGACAGGGAGCAATCAGCCCCAGCATTTT
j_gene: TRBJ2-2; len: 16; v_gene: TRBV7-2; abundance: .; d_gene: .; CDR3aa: CASSLAGGARAGELFF; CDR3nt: TGTGCCAGCAGCTTAGCGGGGGGGGCGAGGGCCGGGGAGCTGTTTTTT
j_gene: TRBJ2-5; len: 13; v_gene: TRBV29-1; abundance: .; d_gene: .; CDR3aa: CSVQQGKGETQYF; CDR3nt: TGCAGCGTTCAACAGGGAAAAGGAGAGACCCAGTACTTC
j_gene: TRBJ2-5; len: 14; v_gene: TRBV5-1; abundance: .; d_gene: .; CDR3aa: CASSLGGGEETQYF; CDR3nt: TGCGCCAGCAGCTTGGGAGGGGGTGAAGAGACCCAGTACTTC
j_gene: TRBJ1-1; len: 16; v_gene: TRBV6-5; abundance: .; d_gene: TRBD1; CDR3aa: CASSYSGTGGGTEAFF; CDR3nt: TGTGCCAGCAGTTACTCGGGGACAGGGGGTGGCACTGAAGCTTTCTTT
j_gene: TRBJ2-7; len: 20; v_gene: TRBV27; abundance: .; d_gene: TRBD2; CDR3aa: CASSFTAVGLAGPSSYEQYF; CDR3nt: TGTGCCAGCAGTTTTACCGCAGTAGGACTAGCGGGGCCTAGCTCCTACGAGCAGTACTTC
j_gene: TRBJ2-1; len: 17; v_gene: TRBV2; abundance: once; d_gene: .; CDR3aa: CASSHLLASSPLNEQFF; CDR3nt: TGTGCCAGCAGTCATCTACTAGCTTCTTCACCCCTCAATGAGCAGTTCTTC
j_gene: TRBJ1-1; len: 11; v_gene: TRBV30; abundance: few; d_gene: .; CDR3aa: CAWIFYTEAFF; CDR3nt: TGTGCCTGGATCTTCTACACTGAAGCTTTCTTT
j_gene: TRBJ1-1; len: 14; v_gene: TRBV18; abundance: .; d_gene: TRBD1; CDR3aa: CASSPLTGGTEAFF; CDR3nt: TGTGCCAGCTCACCATTGACAGGGGGCACTGAAGCTTTCTTT
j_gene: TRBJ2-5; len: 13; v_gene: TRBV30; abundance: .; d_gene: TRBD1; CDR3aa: CAWRQGGGETQYF; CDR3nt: TGTGCCTGGAGGCAAGGGGGCGGAGAGACCCAGTACTTC
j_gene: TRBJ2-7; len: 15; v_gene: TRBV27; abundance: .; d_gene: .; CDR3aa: CASSLGQPSVDEQYF; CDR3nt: TGTGCCAGCAGTTTAGGACAGCCTTCGGTGGACGAGCAGTACTTC
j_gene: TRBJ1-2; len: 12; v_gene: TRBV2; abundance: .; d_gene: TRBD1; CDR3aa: CASSAGGSGYTF; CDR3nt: TGTGCCAGCAGTGCAGGGGGCAGTGGCTACACCTTC
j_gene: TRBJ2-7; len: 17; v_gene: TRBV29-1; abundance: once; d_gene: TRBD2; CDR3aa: CSVVSLAGGLSSYEQYF; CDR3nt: TGCAGCGTTGTGAGTCTAGCGGGAGGCCTGAGCTCCTACGAGCAGTACTTC
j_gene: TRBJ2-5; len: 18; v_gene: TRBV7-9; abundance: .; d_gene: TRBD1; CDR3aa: CASSLGLGQGAIRETQYF; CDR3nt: TGTGCCAGCAGCTTAGGTCTTGGACAGGGGGCTATAAGAGAGACCCAGTACTTC
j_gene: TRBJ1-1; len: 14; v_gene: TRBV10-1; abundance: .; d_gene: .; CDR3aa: CASFPLQGITEAFF; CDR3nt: TGCGCCAGCTTTCCACTTCAGGGTATCACTGAAGCTTTCTTT
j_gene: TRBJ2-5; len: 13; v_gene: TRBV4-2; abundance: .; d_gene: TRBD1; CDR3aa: CASSLDRRETQYF; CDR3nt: TGTGCCAGCAGCCTGGACAGGCGGGAGACCCAGTACTTC
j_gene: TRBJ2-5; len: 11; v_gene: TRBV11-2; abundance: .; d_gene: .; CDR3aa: CASGQFETQYF; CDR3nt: TGTGCCAGCGGGCAGTTTGAGACCCAGTACTTC
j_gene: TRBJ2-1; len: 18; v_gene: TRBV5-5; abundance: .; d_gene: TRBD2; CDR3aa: CATRRRPMTSGGANEQFF; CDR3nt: TGTGCCACCCGGAGGAGACCCATGACTAGCGGGGGGGCTAATGAGCAGTTCTTC
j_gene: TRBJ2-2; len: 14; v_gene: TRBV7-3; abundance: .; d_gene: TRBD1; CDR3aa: CASSRGQLTGELFF; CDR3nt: TGTGCCAGCAGCCGGGGACAGCTTACCGGGGAGCTGTTTTTT
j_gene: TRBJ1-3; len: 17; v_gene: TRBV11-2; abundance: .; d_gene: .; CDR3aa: CASSLAPTVLSGNTIYF; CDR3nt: TGTGCCAGCAGCTTAGCCCCGACAGTACTCTCTGGAAACACCATATATTTT
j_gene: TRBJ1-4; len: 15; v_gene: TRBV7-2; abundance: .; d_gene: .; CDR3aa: CASSLNGVEGEKLFF; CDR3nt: TGTGCCAGCAGCCTCAACGGGGTGGAGGGTGAAAAACTGTTTTTT
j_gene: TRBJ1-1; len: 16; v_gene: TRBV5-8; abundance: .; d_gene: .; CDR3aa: CASKAPQGHPYTEAFF; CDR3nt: TGTGCCAGCAAAGCCCCGCAGGGGCACCCCTACACTGAAGCTTTCTTT
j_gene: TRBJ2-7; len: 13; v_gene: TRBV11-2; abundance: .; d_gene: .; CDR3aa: CASSLDYYYEQYF; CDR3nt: TGTGCCAGCAGCTTGGACTATTACTACGAGCAGTACTTC
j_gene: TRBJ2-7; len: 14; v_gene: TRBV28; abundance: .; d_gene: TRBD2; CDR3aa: CASSFGAGAYEQYF; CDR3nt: TGTGCCAGCAGTTTCGGAGCGGGAGCCTACGAGCAGTACTTC